One TCR beta chain is described in this entry. The antigen this receptor binds is unknown. Base-call qualities are not available, and no considerably larger clone is one nucleotide away. On a MiSeq, deep resolution sequencing aimed for a depth between 1 in 1 million and 1 in 200,000 T cells, with each clonotype covered approximately 10x on average. TCR beta libraries were generated with the immunoSEQ hsTCRB Kit. The paper's processing steps were these. ImmunoSEQ Data Assistant and ImmunoSEQ Analyzer were used for data analysis, and V, D and J genes were assigned according to IMGT definitions. Clonality was computed as one minus normalized Shannon entropy of productive rearrangement frequencies, ranging from 0 to 1. Only overrepresented clonotypes making up at least 0.05% of each patient's repertoire were included in the public clonotype analysis. Some 13 repertoires from age-matched healthy donors, obtained from immuneACCESS, served as clonality controls. What TCRdb holds here is the immuneACCESS table cut down to in-frame rearrangements. Part of the clones is not present; checked against another copy, under half of the missing clones reflect an unresolved V gene, and the others are unexplained. V, J and clone size are those of that table, while D and trimming were read from the DNA. This sample is represented by more than 70,000 clones; around 75% of them were singletons. The biggest ten clones account for 4% to 5.5% of the sample.

From the cysteine up to the phenylalanine, the CDR3 has a length of 16 residues. The only DNA kept is the CDR3, 48 bases in frame from the first base. CDR1 PRHDT and CDR2 FYEKMQ are derived from the germline V gene (reference sequence). Trimmed from V: 1 base; trimmed from J: 5 bases; junction bases lacking a gene match: 6. The data were taken from a study of cytotoxic CD8 clonotypes in ibrutinib-treated CLL (dated by TCRdb to the early 2020s). At the level of the whole study: The cohort was composed of 10 to 11 relapsed/refractory and around 15 treatment-naive patients; IGHV unmutated status was identified in under 18 patients. Partial responses were observed in 24 patients and complete responses in 2; after a median follow-up of roughly 62 months, remission was maintained in approximately 14 patients and progression was observed in 12. The response samples were drawn at a median of roughly twelve months into treatment, with a range of about 6 to 36 months. On average, each sample had roughly 260,000 productive templates and about 89,000 productive rearrangements. Longitudinal samples were available for about 30% of the roughly 86 trial participants. Cryopreserved peripheral blood mononuclear cells were obtained prior to treatment, at the time of response, and at either disease progression or sustained remission. Every sample from remission and from progressive disease was obtained while the patients were still on ibrutinib.

Explained via the paper, the time point label denotes: 12 months on ibrutinib. For TCR beta library preparation, approximately 2 micrograms of genomic DNA were extracted from the cryopreserved PBMCs. Longitudinal blood samples from CLL patients on ibrutinib monotherapy underwent high-throughput TCR beta sequencing. Patients were enrolled in a phase 2 open-label single-center ibrutinib monotherapy trial. Overall study outcomes, separate from this receptor: Clonality increased at ibrutinib response, stayed stable in sustained remission, and fell back toward baseline at progression. Sampling times were not matched between patients in sustained remission and patients whose disease was progressing, and lymph node repertoires were not examined. Baseline clonality exceeded that of age-matched healthy donors and correlated strongly with circulating CD8+ T-cell counts. Public clonotypes were rare and either contracted or stayed stable during treatment, and the rise in clonality at ibrutinib response reflected the expansion of private clonotypes.

The sequence came from a human donor with chronic lymphocytic leukemia. The sequenced sample was PBMCs, obtained after 12 months of ibrutinib treatment. The chain links TRBV13 with TRBJ2-2; the central 8 bases match TRBD2. The DNA is TGTGCCAGCAGCTTAGAAGCGGGGGCGCTTACCGGGGAGCTGTTTTTT. Translated, this gives CASSLEAGALTGELFF.